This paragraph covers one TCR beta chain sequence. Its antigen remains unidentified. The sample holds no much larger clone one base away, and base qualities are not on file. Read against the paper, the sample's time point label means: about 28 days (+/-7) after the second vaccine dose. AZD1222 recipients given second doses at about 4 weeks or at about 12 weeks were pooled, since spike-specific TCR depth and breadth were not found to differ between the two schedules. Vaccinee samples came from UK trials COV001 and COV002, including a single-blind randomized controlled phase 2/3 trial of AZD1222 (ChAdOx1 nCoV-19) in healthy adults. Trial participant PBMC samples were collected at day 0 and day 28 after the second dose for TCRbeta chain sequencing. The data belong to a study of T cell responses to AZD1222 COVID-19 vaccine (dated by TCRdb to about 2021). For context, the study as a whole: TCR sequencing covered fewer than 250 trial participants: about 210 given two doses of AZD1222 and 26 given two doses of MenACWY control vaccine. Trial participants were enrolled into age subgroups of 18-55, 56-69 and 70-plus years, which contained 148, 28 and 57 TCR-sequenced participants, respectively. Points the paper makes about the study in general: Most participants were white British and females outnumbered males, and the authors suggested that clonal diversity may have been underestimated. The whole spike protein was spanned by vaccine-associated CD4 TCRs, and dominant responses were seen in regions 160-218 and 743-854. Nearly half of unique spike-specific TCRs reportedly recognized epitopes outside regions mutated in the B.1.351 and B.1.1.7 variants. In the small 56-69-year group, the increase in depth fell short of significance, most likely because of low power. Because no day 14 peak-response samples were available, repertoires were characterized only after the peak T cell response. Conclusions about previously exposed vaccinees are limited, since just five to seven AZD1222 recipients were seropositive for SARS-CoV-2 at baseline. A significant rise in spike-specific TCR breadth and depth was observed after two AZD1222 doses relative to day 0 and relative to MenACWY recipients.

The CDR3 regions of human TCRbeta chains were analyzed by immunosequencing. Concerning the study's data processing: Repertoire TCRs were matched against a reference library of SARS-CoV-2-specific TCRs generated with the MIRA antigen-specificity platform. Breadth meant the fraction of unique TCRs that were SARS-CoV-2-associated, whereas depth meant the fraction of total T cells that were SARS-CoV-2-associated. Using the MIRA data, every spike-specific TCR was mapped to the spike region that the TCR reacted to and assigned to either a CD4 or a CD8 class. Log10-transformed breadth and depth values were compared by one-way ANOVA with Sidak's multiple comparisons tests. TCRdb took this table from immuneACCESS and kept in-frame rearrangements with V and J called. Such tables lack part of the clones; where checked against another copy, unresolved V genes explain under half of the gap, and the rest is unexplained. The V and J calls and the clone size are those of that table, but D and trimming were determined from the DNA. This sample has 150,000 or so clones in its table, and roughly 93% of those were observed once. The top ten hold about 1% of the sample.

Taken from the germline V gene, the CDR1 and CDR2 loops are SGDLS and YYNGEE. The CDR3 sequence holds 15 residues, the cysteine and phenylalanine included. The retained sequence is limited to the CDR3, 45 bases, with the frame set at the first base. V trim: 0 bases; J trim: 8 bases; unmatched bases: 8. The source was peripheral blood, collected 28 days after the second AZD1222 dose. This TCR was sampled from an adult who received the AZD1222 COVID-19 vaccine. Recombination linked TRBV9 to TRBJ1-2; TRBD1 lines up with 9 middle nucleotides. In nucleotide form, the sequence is TGTGCCAGCAGCGTAGACGGGACAGGGACTATCGGCTACACCTTC. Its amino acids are CASSVDGTGTIGYTF.